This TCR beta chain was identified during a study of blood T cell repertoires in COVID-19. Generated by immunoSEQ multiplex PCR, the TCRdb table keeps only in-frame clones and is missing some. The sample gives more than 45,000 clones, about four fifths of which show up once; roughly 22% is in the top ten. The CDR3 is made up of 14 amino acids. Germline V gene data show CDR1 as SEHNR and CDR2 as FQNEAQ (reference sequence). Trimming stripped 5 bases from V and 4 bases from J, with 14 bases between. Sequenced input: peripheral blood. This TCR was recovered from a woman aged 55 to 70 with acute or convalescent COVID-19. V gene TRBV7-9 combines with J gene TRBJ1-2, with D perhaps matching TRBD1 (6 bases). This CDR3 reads CASSPPDRSYGYTF. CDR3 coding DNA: TGTGCCAGCAGCCCACCCGACAGGAGCTATGGCTACACCTTC.